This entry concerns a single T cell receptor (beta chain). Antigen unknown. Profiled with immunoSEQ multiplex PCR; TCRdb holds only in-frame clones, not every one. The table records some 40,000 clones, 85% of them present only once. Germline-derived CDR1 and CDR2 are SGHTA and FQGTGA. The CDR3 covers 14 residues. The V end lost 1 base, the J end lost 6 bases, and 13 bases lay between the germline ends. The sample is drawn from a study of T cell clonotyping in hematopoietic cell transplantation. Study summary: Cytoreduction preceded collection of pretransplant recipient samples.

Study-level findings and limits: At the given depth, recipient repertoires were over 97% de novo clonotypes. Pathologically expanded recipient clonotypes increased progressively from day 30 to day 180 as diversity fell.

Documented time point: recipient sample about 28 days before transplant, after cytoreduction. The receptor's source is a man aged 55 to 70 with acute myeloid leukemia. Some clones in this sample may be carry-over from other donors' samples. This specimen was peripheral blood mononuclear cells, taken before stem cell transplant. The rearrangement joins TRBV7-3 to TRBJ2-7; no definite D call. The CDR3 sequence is CASSLIGPGSEQYF. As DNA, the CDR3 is TGTGCCAGCAGCTTAATCGGGCCAGGCTCCGAGCAGTACTTC.